One and the same sample provided the 20 T cell receptor beta chains below, sequenced in a study of blood T cell repertoires in COVID-19. The assay was immunoSEQ multiplex PCR, and TCRdb's table has in-frame clones only and misses some. The sample records over 85,000 clones, 88% being singletons. Source material: peripheral blood. The receptors originated from a woman in her fifties or sixties with acute or convalescent COVID-19.

The V call is TRBV5-1, the J call TRBJ1-1; 7 bases map to TRBD1. This CDR3 spans 16 amino acids. Germline loops: CDR1 SGHRS, CDR2 YFSETQ. V shed 2 bases, J shed 1 base, and the junction held 8 bases outside the gene matches. CDR3 residues: CASSLKVQGENTEAFF. DNA for the CDR3: TGCGCCAGCAGCTTAAAGGTGCAGGGGGAGAACACTGAAGCTTTCTTT.

This clone was counted once. The chain uses TRBV18 and TRBJ1-2, with a tentative D call TRBD1 (5 bases). The germline gives CDR1 KGHSH, CDR2 LQKENI. The CDR3 has 16 amino acids. Trimming removed 5 bases from V and 1 base from J, with 17 bases in between. The CDR3 sequence is CASSSLLGQINYGYTF. The DNA of the CDR3 is TGTGCCAGCTCATCGCTGTTGGGGCAGATTAACTATGGCTACACCTTC.

The gene calls are TRBV19 and TRBJ2-5; a possible D gene is TRBD1 (6 bases). The CDR3 is 13 amino acids. CDR1 LNHDA and CDR2 SQIVND come from the germline V gene (reference sequence). The V and J ends lost 4 bases and 6 bases respectively, with 12 bases between them. The CDR3 loop reads CASSTTGMQTQYF. The DNA for the CDR3 is TGTGCCAGTAGTACCACAGGGATGCAGACCCAGTACTTC.

The chain recombines TRBV2 with TRBJ2-7; tentative D call: TRBD1 (5 bases). The CDR3 is 12 amino acids. V was shortened by 4 bases and J by 3 bases, with 7 bases between the two germline ends. Germline CDR1 and CDR2: SNHLY and FYNNEI. This chain's CDR3 is CASSGQGYEQYF. In nucleotides, the CDR3 is TGTGCCAGCAGTGGGCAGGGCTACGAGCAGTACTTC.

The chain has TRBV5-1 and TRBJ2-6, with 7 bases lining up with TRBD2. CDR3 length: 17 amino acids. Germline loops: CDR1 SGHRS, CDR2 YFSETQ. With 7 bases clipped from V and 0 bases from J, the junction kept 10 bases outside the gene matches. Written as DNA, the CDR3 is TGCGCCAGCCAGCGCGGGGGAGGAATCTCTGGGGCCAACGTCCTGACTTTC. Amino acid sequence: CASQRGGGISGANVLTF.

This clone was seen a few times. The chain joins TRBV29-1 to TRBJ1-1, with D perhaps matching TRBD1 (6 bases). The CDR3 sequence is 15 residues long. V was cut by 4 bases and J by 3 bases, with 18 bases left in between. Germline CDR1 is SQVTM and CDR2 is ANQGSEA. The CDR3 DNA sequence: TGCAGCGTTGCGGGGGGGAAGGGGGAGGACACTGAAGCTTTCTTT. Residues: CSVAGGKGEDTEAFF.

The V call is TRBV11-2, the J call TRBJ2-7; TRBD2 is a possible D gene (7 bases). V gave up 1 base and J gave up 1 base, with 11 bases separating them. Germline loops: CDR1 SGHAT, CDR2 FQNNGV. This CDR3 region has 15 residues. The CDR3 loop reads CASSLGSGTSYEQYF. The CDR3 bases are TGTGCCAGCAGCTTAGGGAGCGGGACATCCTACGAGCAGTACTTC.

This clone was counted a single time. The chain is built from TRBV7-6 and TRBJ2-1, with 7 bases that match TRBD2. The CDR3 consists of 15 residues. V shed 2 bases and J 3 bases; nucleotides not matched to a gene: 4. The germline CDR1 and CDR2 sequences are SGHVS and FNYEAQ. The CDR3 here is CASSLTSVNYNEQFF. In nucleotides, the CDR3 is TGTGCCAGCAGCTTAACTAGCGTCAACTACAATGAGCAGTTCTTC.

V usage is TRBV18 and J usage is TRBJ2-7; D ambiguous. From germline, CDR1 is KGHSH and CDR2 LQKENI. This CDR3 spans 14 amino acids. The ends were cut back, 3 bases at V and 4 bases at J, with 13 bases in the middle. This CDR3 reads CASSPPANPYEQYF. Written as DNA, the CDR3 is TGTGCCAGCTCACCTCCAGCGAACCCGTACGAGCAGTACTTC.

Only a few counts were recorded for this clone. The chain recombines TRBV19 with TRBJ1-6, with D unresolved. Germline V gives CDR1 LNHDA, CDR2 SQIVND (reference sequence). The V gene lost 10 bases and the J gene lost 5 bases, with 15 bases spanning the gap. The CDR3 totals 14 residues. CDR3 residues: CATTPGNHNSPLHF. For the CDR3, the DNA is TGTGCCACTACGCCGGGAAACCATAATTCACCCCTCCACTTT.

This rearrangement joins TRBV5-8 to TRBJ2-3; D unresolved. Germline CDR1 and CDR2: SGHTS and YDEGEE. The CDR3 is 17 amino acids. V lost 0 bases to trimming and J lost 1 base, with 15 bases between them. The CDR3 coding sequence is TGTGCCAGCAGCTTGGGCTCGGGTAATATTGGCACAGATACGCAGTATTTT. Its translation is CASSLGSGNIGTDTQYF.

The chain has TRBV28 and TRBJ2-1, with TRBD2 identical over 9 bases. Germline CDR1 MDHEN, CDR2 SYDVKM. After removal of 6 bases from V and 5 bases from J, the junction contained 5 bases not matched to a gene. The CDR3 is 14 residues long. CDR3: CASSRTSANNEQFF. The DNA for the CDR3 is TGTGCCAGCAGCCGGACTAGCGCTAACAATGAGCAGTTCTTC.

The chain uses TRBV5-1 and TRBJ2-1; 9 nucleotides match TRBD1. V lost 4 bases, J lost 5 bases, and 7 bases stayed unmatched. The length of the CDR3 is 15 residues. The germline CDR1 and CDR2 sequences are SGHRS and YFSETQ. The CDR3 nucleotides read TGCGCCAGCAGCCCCCGGACAGGGGTGAACAATGAGCAGTTCTTC. Its translation: CASSPRTGVNNEQFF. The variable domain in full, with the rest retrieved from reference TRBV5-1 and TRBJ2-1, is KAGVTQTPRYLIKTRGQQVTLSCSPISGHRSVSWYQQTPGQGLQFLFEYFSETQRNKGNFPGRFSGRQFSNSRSEMNVSTLELGDSALYLCASSPRTGVNNEQFFGPGTRLTVL.

The chain combines TRBV19 with TRBJ1-1; 9 bases align to TRBD1. Germline V gene lookup returns CDR1 LNHDA and CDR2 SQIVND (reference sequence). The J segment lost 4 bases and the V segment lost 4 bases, leaving 1 base of the junction unmatched. This CDR3 spans 13 amino acids. The CDR3 DNA reads TGTGCCAGTAGTAGGACAGGGGCCACTGAAGCTTTCTTT. Protein: CASSRTGATEAFF.

This chain links TRBV5-1 with TRBJ1-5; 9 positions agree with TRBD1. V shed 4 bases and J 5 bases; nucleotides not matched to a gene: 4. The germline V gene has CDR1 SGHRS and CDR2 YFSETQ. CDR3 length: 14 residues. CDR3 coding DNA: TGCGCCAGCAGCGTGGGACAGGGAGATCAGCCCCAGCATTTT. This gives the protein CASSVGQGDQPQHF.

The J gene is TRBJ2-4, the V gene TRBV7-2; 7 bases map to TRBD2. V lost 0 bases, J lost 7 bases, and 6 bases stayed unmatched. The CDR3 is 15 residues long. CDR1 is SGHTA and CDR2 is FQGNSA in the germline V gene. The CDR3 is CASSLAGSGPNIQYF. The CDR3, as DNA: TGTGCCAGCAGCTTAGCAGGTAGCGGGCCGAACATTCAGTACTTC.

This clone appeared a few times. This chain links TRBV21-1 with TRBJ2-3; the table's D call, TRBD2, has no DNA check behind it. TRBV21-1 is assigned pseudogene status. The CDR3 length is 16 residues. The CDR3 reads CASSKGLADFTDTQYF. DNA of the CDR3: TGTGCCAGCAGCAAAGGGCTAGCGGATTTCACAGATACGCAGTATTTT.

The chain employs TRBV11-2 and TRBJ1-2; D remains unclear. This CDR3 spans 12 amino acids. V gave up 0 bases and J gave up 4 bases, with 3 bases separating them. Germline V CDR1 and CDR2: SGHAT, FQNNGV. In DNA, the CDR3 is TGTGCCAGCAGCTTAGACGGCTATGGCTACACCTTC. The encoded protein is CASSLDGYGYTF.

V is TRBV14 and J is TRBJ2-1, with TRBD2 identical over 12 bases. The CDR3 totals 17 residues. V lost 5 bases, J lost 6 bases, and 11 bases stayed unmatched. Germline V lookup: CDR1 SGHDN, CDR2 FVKESK. CDR3 in DNA: TGTGCCAGCAGCTCACGACTAGCGGGAGCTTTGGCCAATGAGCAGTTCTTC. Translation: CASSSRLAGALANEQFF.

The V and J genes are TRBV29-1 and TRBJ2-7; 9 bases are shared with TRBD1. Germline lookup yields CDR1 SQVTM and CDR2 ANQGSEA. With 6 bases clipped from V and 0 bases from J, the junction kept 6 bases outside the gene matches. The CDR3 sequence is 14 residues long. The CDR3 sequence is CSVLTGGSSYEQYF. CDR3 coding DNA: TGCAGCGTCCTGACAGGGGGTAGCTCCTACGAGCAGTACTTC.